Shown below are 12 T cell receptor beta chains from a single sample sequenced in a study of cytomegalovirus exposure and HLA in healthy donors. With 60 Vbeta and 13 Jbeta primers, the PCR was carried out. Sequencing used immunoSEQ multiplex PCR; TCRdb keeps in-frame clones, though not all of them. The data show some 65,000 clones, over 50% seen once. Sequencing used PBMCs. These receptors were taken from a man aged 30 to 45 in good health and CMV-seronegative.

The chain couples TRBV7-7 to TRBJ2-2, with TRBD1 identical over 7 bases. The V and J ends lost 5 bases and 1 base, in that order; junction bases with no gene match: 10. The CDR3 loop spans 17 amino acids. Germline assignment: CDR1 SSHAT and CDR2 FNYEAQ (reference sequence). The CDR3 DNA follows: TGTGCCAGCAGCCCCAGAGGGGGCGGGTTGAACACCGGGGAGCTGTTTTTT. It specifies CASSPRGGGLNTGELFF.

This clone appeared a few times. DNA for the CDR3: TGTGCCAGCAGCGGCTCTGGGACAGGGGACGAAAAACTGTTTTTT. It translates to CASSGSGTGDEKLFF. The chain is built from TRBV9 and TRBJ1-4; 10 nucleotides line up with TRBD1. The CDR3 sequence is 15 residues long. The V gene's germline CDR1 is SGDLS and CDR2 YYNGEE. With 3 bases clipped from V and 8 bases from J, the junction kept 7 bases outside the gene matches. The entire variable domain, with the rest obtained from reference TRBV9 and TRBJ1-4, is as follows: DSGVTQTPKHLITATGQRVTLRCSPRSGDLSVYWYQQSLDQGLQFLIQYYNGEERAKGNILERFSAQQFPDLHSELNLSSLELGDSALYFCASSGSGTGDEKLFFGSGTQLSVL.

The genes are TRBV7-8 and TRBJ2-2; 7 bases are shared with TRBD2. Germline CDR1 and CDR2: SGHVS and FQNEAQ. J gave up 0 bases and V 5 bases, and 3 bases lay outside the gene matches. This CDR3 region has 15 residues. The CDR3 loop is CASSPSGTNTGELFF. CDR3 coding DNA: TGTGCCAGCAGCCCTAGCGGAACGAACACCGGGGAGCTGTTTTTT.

The CDR3 here is CASSQPTGGRGGEKLFF. CDR3 coding DNA: TGCGCCAGCAGCCAACCGACAGGGGGTCGGGGTGGTGAAAAACTGTTTTTT. The chain joins TRBV4-1 to TRBJ1-4; TRBD1 aligns across 9 bases. Germline CDR1 and CDR2: MGHRA and YSYEKL. The trim removed 2 bases at V and 7 bases at J, leaving 11 bases unmatched. The CDR3 consists of 17 residues.

The genes are TRBV5-4 and TRBJ1-2, with 8 positions matching TRBD1. V gave up 4 bases and J gave up 4 bases; unmatched junction bases: 6. Germline CDR1 is SGHNT and CDR2 is YYREEE (reference sequence). This CDR3 contains 14 residues. CDR3 sequence reads: CASSRRQGRYGYTF. For the CDR3, the DNA is TGTGCCAGCAGCAGGAGACAGGGGCGCTATGGCTACACCTTC.

This clone was detected a few times. The chain links TRBV6-4 to TRBJ2-3; 11 nucleotides agree with TRBD2. J lost 9 bases, V lost 2 bases, and 10 bases had no gene match. The CDR3 is 16 amino acids. Germline assignment: CDR1 MRHNA and CDR2 SNTAGT. The DNA of the CDR3 is TGTGCCAGCAGTGACCCCGCTAGCGGGGGGTACAACACGCAGTATTTT. This sequence encodes CASSDPASGGYNTQYF.

The rearrangement uses TRBV10-3 and TRBJ2-1; 11 nucleotides align to TRBD2. Trimming removed 4 bases from V and 7 bases from J; junction bases left unmatched: 9. This CDR3 has 16 residues. Germline-derived CDR1 and CDR2 are ENHRY and SYGVKD. The CDR3: CAISGRSSGGKNEQFF. The CDR3, as DNA: TGTGCCATCAGTGGACGTTCTAGCGGGGGGAAAAATGAGCAGTTCTTC.

The V gene is TRBV18, the J gene TRBJ1-1, with a weak D call TRBD1 (5 bases). Germline CDR1 and CDR2: KGHSH and LQKENI. The V end was cut by 3 bases, the J end by 2 bases, with 13 bases between. The CDR3 runs 15 residues. The CDR3 sequence is CASSPIQDINTEAFF. The DNA for the CDR3 is TGTGCCAGCTCACCGATACAGGATATTAACACTGAAGCTTTCTTT.

The chain has TRBV18 and TRBJ1-5; maybe TRBD1 (6 bases). The CDR3 runs to 13 residues. The V gene lost 3 bases and the J gene lost 7 bases, with 10 bases spanning the gap. CDR1 and CDR2 from the germline V gene are KGHSH and LQKENI. CDR3 amino acids: CASSPIQGQPQHF. CDR3 bases: TGTGCCAGCTCACCGATACAGGGCCAGCCCCAGCATTTT.

This clone was counted between two and nine times. The chain recombines TRBV6-5 with TRBJ2-1, with D possibly TRBD2 on 7 matching bases. CDR1 and CDR2 from the germline V gene are MNHEY and SVGAGI. The CDR3 runs 16 residues. Trimming removed 2 bases from V and 8 bases from J, with 19 bases in between. CDR3 sequence: CASSYGLGGGLYEQFF. In nucleotides, the CDR3 is TGTGCCAGCAGTTACGGGTTGGGGGGGGGCCTTTATGAGCAGTTCTTC.

This chain uses TRBV2 with TRBJ2-7, with unresolved D. Trimming shortened V by 4 bases and J by 0 bases, and 13 bases separated the two germline ends. The germline V gene has CDR1 SNHLY and CDR2 FYNNEI. The CDR3 has 15 amino acids. CDR3: CASSVETQFSYEQYF. The DNA of the CDR3 is TGTGCCAGCAGTGTGGAGACCCAGTTCTCCTACGAGCAGTACTTC.

This clone showed up just a few times. The V and J genes are TRBV6-6 and TRBJ1-5; no clear D. V was shortened by 8 bases and J by 4 bases, with 12 bases between the two germline ends. The germline CDR1 and CDR2 sequences are MNHNY and SVGAGI (reference sequence). CDR3 length: 13 residues. CDR3 DNA: TGTGCCAGCCGCGTACCGGGGAATCAGCCCCAGCATTTT. It translates to CASRVPGNQPQHF.